The 9 T cell receptor beta chains given below trace back to one sample, sequenced in a study of CD8 T cells in ankylosing spondylitis. TCRdb passed the 5' RACE reads through MiXCR, listing each CDR3 protein once. The table records roughly 490,000 distinct CDR3 sequences, under 5.5% of them present only once. Study-wide findings and caveats: It appeared that ankylosing spondylitis blood was characterized by a TCR beta motif of roughly 8 highly homologous variants.

No antigen has been assigned to these receptors. Sequencing was done on a sample of blood, either unsorted or a sorted T cell fraction (not recorded which). The receptor source for this set is a male donor with ankylosing spondylitis.

The J gene is TRBJ2-1, the V gene TRBV11-3, with D maybe TRBD2 (6 bases). V lost 0 bases, J lost 0 bases, and 9 bases lay in between. CDR3 length: 16 residues. In germline, CDR1 is SGHNT, CDR2 YENEEA. CDR3 bases: TGTGCCAGCAGCTTAGATCGGGGAGGCTCCTACAATGAGCAGTTCTTC. This gives the protein CASSLDRGGSYNEQFF.

This clonotype was detected ten times or more. The chain couples TRBV20-1 to TRBJ2-7; D remains unclear. Germline CDR1 DFQATT, CDR2 SNEGSKA (reference sequence). The length of the CDR3 is 14 residues. CDR3 sequence (DNA): TGCAGCGCACCGACCGGAACGAGCTCCTACGAGCAGTACTTC. Encoded protein: CSAPTGTSSYEQYF.

This clonotype was observed at least ten times. V is TRBV20-1 and J is TRBJ1-4; D might be TRBD1 (5 bases). The germline V gene encodes CDR1 DFQATT and CDR2 SNEGSKA (reference sequence). The CDR3 consists of 17 residues. Trimming took off 3 bases at V and 6 bases at J, with 23 bases between the two ends. Written as DNA, the CDR3 is TGCAGTGCTAGGAGAGGTCAGGGAATGGAACCGGATGAAAAACTGTTTTTT. This sequence encodes CSARRGQGMEPDEKLFF.

This clonotype was counted ten times or more. CDR3 residues: CASGIVTHTDTQYF. CDR3 DNA: TGTGCCAGCGGAATAGTCACACACACAGATACGCAGTATTTT. The V and J genes are TRBV6-1 and TRBJ2-3, with no clear D. V was cut by 8 bases and J by 2 bases, with 14 bases left in between. The CDR3 has 14 amino acids. CDR1 and CDR2 from the germline V gene are MNHNS and SASEGT.

This clonotype has ten or more counts. The genes are TRBV6-5 and TRBJ2-2, with D unclear. Germline-derived CDR1 and CDR2 are MNHEY and SVGAGI. The V and J ends lost 2 bases and 6 bases respectively, with 10 bases between them. CDR3 size: 14 residues. CDR3 residues: CASSYTLEAGELFF. The CDR3 region has the DNA TGTGCCAGCAGTTACACCCTCGAGGCCGGGGAGCTGTTTTTT.

The chain joins TRBV7-2 to TRBJ2-3; D not resolved. CDR1 and CDR2 (germline): SGHTA, FQGNSA. This CDR3 region has 14 residues. Trimming removed 3 bases from V and 3 bases from J, with 10 bases in between. The CDR3 DNA is TGTGCCAGCAGCTTCCACCCGGTGACAGATACGCAGTATTTT. Its translation is CASSFHPVTDTQYF.

In this sample, this clonotype turned up a few times. The chain recombines TRBV7-6 with TRBJ1-5, with TRBD1 as a possible D gene (5 bases). This CDR3 is 16 amino acids long. V was shortened by 4 bases and J by 3 bases, with 16 bases between the two germline ends. Germline loops: CDR1 SGHVS, CDR2 FNYEAQ. The CDR3 region is CASSSGARGFNQPQHF. The DNA of the CDR3 is TGTGCCAGCAGCTCCGGGGCGAGGGGTTTCAATCAGCCCCAGCATTTT. Based on the CDR3 plus reference TRBV7-6 and TRBJ1-5, the full variable domain is GAGVSQSPRYKVTKRGQDVALRCDPISGHVSLYWYRQALGQGPEFLTYFNYEAQQDKSGLPNDRFSAERPEGSISTLTIQRTEQRDSAMYRCASSSGARGFNQPQHFGDGTRLSIL.

This clonotype was observed many times. The rearrangement links TRBV10-3 to TRBJ1-2; tentative D call: TRBD1 (5 bases). The CDR3 covers 15 residues. The germline gives CDR1 ENHRY, CDR2 SYGVKD. V was shortened by 6 bases and J by 8 bases, with 22 bases between the two germline ends. Written as DNA, the CDR3 is TGTGCCATCAGAGGGATCAGGGAGGCGATGCAAGGCTACACCTTC. Translating it yields CAIRGIREAMQGYTF.

This clonotype was picked up a small number of times. J is TRBJ2-1 and V is TRBV20-1; 7 bases align to TRBD2. V dropped 3 bases and J dropped 4; count of bases not matched to a gene: 12. The V gene's germline CDR1 is DFQATT and CDR2 SNEGSKA (reference sequence). The CDR3 runs to 16 residues. CDR3 sequence (DNA): TGCAGTGCTAGGCTCGTTGGAGCGGGGAAATACAATGAGCAGTTCTTC. This encodes CSARLVGAGKYNEQFF.